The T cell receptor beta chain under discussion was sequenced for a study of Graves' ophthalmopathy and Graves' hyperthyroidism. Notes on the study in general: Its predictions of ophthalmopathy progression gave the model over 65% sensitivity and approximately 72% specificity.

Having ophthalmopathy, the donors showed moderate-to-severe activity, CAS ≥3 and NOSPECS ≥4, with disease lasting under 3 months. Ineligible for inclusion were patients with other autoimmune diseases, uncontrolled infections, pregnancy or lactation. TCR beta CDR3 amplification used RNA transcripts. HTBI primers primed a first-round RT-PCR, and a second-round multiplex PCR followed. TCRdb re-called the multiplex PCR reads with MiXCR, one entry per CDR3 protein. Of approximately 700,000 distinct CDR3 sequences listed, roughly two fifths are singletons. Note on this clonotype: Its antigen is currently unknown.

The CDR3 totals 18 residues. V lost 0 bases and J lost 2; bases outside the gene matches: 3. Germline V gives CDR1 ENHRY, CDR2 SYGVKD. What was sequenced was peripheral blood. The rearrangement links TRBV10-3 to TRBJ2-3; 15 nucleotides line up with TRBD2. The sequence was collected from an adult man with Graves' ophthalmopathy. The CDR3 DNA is TGTGCCATCAGTGAGTCTGGGACTAGCGGGGGGACCACAGATACGCAGTATTTT. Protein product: CAISESGTSGGTTDTQYF.